The 11 T cell receptor beta chains below were found in one sample sequenced in a study of cytomegalovirus exposure and HLA in healthy donors. With 60 Vbeta and 13 Jbeta primers, the PCR was carried out. The data were produced by immunoSEQ multiplex PCR, yet TCRdb's version contains in-frame clones alone and is incomplete. The sample holds about 150,000 clones; around 85% are singletons and the top ten take 1%. Specimen: PBMCs. Receptors originate from a boy aged 2-15 years in good health and CMV-seronegative.

The gene calls are TRBV19 and TRBJ1-1, with D possibly TRBD1 on 6 matching bases. The CDR3 is made up of 15 amino acids. Germline assignment: CDR1 LNHDA and CDR2 SQIVND (reference sequence). The germline V and J ends were trimmed by 2 bases and 4 bases, with 14 bases remaining between them. CDR3 nucleotides: TGTGCCAGTAGTATATCCAGGGGTATGGGCACTGAAGCTTTCTTT. This gives the protein CASSISRGMGTEAFF.

V gene TRBV5-1 combines with J gene TRBJ1-1; 7 bases line up with TRBD1. Germline CDR1 and CDR2: SGHRS and YFSETQ. This CDR3 contains 12 residues. With 3 bases clipped from V and 11 bases from J, the junction kept 7 bases outside the gene matches. The CDR3 nucleotides are TGCGCCAGCAGCTCCGGACAGGATGTGGCTTTCTTT. Encoded protein: CASSSGQDVAFF.

This chain joins TRBV5-5 and TRBJ1-2; TRBD1 matches at 9 bases. The CDR3 covers 14 residues. The germline CDR1 and CDR2 sequences are SGHKS and YYEKEE (reference sequence). J gave up 3 bases and V 2 bases, and 2 bases lay outside the gene matches. The DNA for the CDR3 is TGTGCCAGCAGCTTACGGGACAGGGACTATGGCTACACCTTC. Its protein is CASSLRDRDYGYTF.

This chain joins TRBV28 and TRBJ1-4; possibly TRBD1 for D (5 bases). The CDR3 is made up of 15 amino acids. Trimming took off 2 bases at V and 6 bases at J, with 13 bases between the two ends. Germline values: CDR1 MDHEN, CDR2 SYDVKM. This CDR3 reads CASSLGDSLDEKLFF. The CDR3 DNA follows: TGTGCCAGCAGTTTAGGTGACAGTTTAGATGAAAAACTGTTTTTT.

The V and J genes are TRBV27 and TRBJ1-2; TRBD1 matches at 8 bases. The V segment lost 5 bases and the J segment 4 bases; nucleotides outside the gene matches: 15. The V gene's germline CDR1 is MNHEY and CDR2 SMNVEV (reference sequence). The CDR3 spans 17 residues. The CDR3 coding sequence is TGTGCCAGCAGTCAGAGCTTCTCCAGGGGGCGCAGCTATGGCTACACCTTC. Translated: CASSQSFSRGRSYGYTF.

This clone has a handful of counts. The rearrangement links TRBV25-1 to TRBJ2-3; D is perhaps TRBD2 (6 bases). The CDR3 sequence is 14 residues long. From germline, CDR1 is MGHDK and CDR2 SYGVNS. The germline V and J ends were trimmed by 2 bases and 3 bases, with 9 bases remaining between them. CDR3 residues: CASSEGAGTDTQYF. DNA of the CDR3: TGTGCCAGCAGTGAAGGCGCGGGGACAGATACGCAGTATTTT.

This chain joins TRBV11-2 and TRBJ2-2; TRBD2 matches 7 bases. This CDR3 has 15 amino acids. J lost 1 base, V lost 1 base, and 0 bases had no gene match. The germline gives CDR1 SGHAT, CDR2 FQNNGV. CDR3 sequence: CASSLAGGNTGELFF. CDR3 nucleotide sequence: TGTGCCAGCAGCTTAGCGGGGGGGAACACCGGGGAGCTGTTTTTT.

The V gene is TRBV19, the J gene TRBJ1-4; 8 bases are shared with TRBD1. The CDR3 is made up of 14 amino acids. Trimming took 4 bases from V and 8 from J; bases not matched to a gene: 6. Germline V gene lookup returns CDR1 LNHDA and CDR2 SQIVND (reference sequence). The CDR3 DNA follows: TGTGCCAGTAGTACAGGGGGCGCCGGGGAAAAACTGTTTTTT. Translation: CASSTGGAGEKLFF.

This chain uses TRBV28 with TRBJ2-1, with D perhaps matching TRBD1 (6 bases). The CDR3 sequence is 15 residues long. In germline, CDR1 is MDHEN, CDR2 SYDVKM. The V end was cut by 5 bases, the J end by 6 bases, with 17 bases between. CDR3 DNA sequence: TGTGCCAGCAGTCCCAGGGGCGTCCCTCTCAATGAGCAGTTCTTC. This sequence encodes CASSPRGVPLNEQFF.

The chain recombines TRBV18 with TRBJ2-2, with D hard to call. Trimming cost V 6 bases and J 6 bases, with 17 bases left between them. From germline, CDR1 is KGHSH and CDR2 LQKENI. CDR3 length: 15 amino acids. For the CDR3, the DNA is TGTGCCAGCTCTATGGCGGCTACCGTGGCCGGGGAGCTGTTTTTT. Translation: CASSMAATVAGELFF. Drawing the rest from reference TRBV18 and TRBJ2-2, the complete variable domain is NAGVMQNPRHLVRRRGQEARLRCSPMKGHSHVYWYRQLPEEGLKFMVYLQKENIIDESGMPKERFSAEFPKEGPSILRIQQVVRGDSAAYFCASSMAATVAGELFFGEGSRLTVL.

This chain uses TRBV6-1 with TRBJ1-1, with D possibly TRBD1 on 5 matching bases. Trimming removed 1 base at V and 5 bases at J, with 11 bases between. This CDR3 region has 14 residues. The germline V gene encodes CDR1 MNHNS and CDR2 SASEGT. Here the CDR3 reads CASSEGQGGTEAFF. The CDR3, as DNA: TGTGCCAGCAGTGAAGGCCAGGGAGGAACTGAAGCTTTCTTT.